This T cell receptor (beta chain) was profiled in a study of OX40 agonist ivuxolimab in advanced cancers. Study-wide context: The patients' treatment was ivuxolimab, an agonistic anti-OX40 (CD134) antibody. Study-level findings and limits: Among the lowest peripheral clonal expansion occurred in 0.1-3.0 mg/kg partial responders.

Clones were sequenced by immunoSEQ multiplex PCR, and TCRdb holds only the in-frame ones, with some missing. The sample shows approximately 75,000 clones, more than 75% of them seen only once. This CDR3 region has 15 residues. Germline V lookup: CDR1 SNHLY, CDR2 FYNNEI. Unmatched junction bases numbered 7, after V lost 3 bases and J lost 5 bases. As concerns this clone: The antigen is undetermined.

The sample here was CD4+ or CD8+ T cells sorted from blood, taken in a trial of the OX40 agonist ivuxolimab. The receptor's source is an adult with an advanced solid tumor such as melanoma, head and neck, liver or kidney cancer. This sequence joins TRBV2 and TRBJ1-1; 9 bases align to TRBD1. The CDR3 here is CASSELQGAMTEAFF. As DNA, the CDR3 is TGTGCCAGCAGTGAGCTACAGGGGGCTATGACTGAAGCTTTCTTT.